This T cell receptor beta chain was profiled in a study of blood T cell repertoires in COVID-19. Study-wide context: Samples taken during acute and convalescent COVID-19 were collected in the United States, Italy and Spain. Sources were T cells, B-cell-depleted T cells, or PBMCs; the material itself was cDNA or gDNA.

Authors' analysis steps: Reference gene primers were amplified, and this amplification served to estimate nucleated cell counts. The data were produced by immunoSEQ multiplex PCR, yet TCRdb's version contains in-frame clones alone and is incomplete. D and trimming were read from the DNA, whereas the V and J calls and clone size are those reported in that table. The sample shows almost 300,000 clones, around nine tenths of them seen only once. The sample taken for sequencing was peripheral blood. The sequence was obtained from a man in his 70s with acute or convalescent COVID-19.

The CDR3 spells CASRGAGGEKLFF. The CDR3 region has the DNA TGTGCCAGCCGAGGGGCAGGGGGGGAAAAACTGTTTTTT. V is TRBV6-6 and J is TRBJ1-4, with 7 bases aligning to TRBD1. V lost 8 bases and J lost 8; bases outside the gene matches: 8. This CDR3 is built from 13 residues. Looked up from germline, CDR1 is MNHNY and CDR2 is SVGAGI (reference sequence).